The 15 T cell receptor beta chains in this list originate from one sample, sequenced in a study of CD8+ T cells in alopecia areata. Treatment in this sample: oral pan-JAK inhibitor, 5-10 mg twice daily. Extracted RNA was reverse transcribed into cDNA, the sequencing template. Only in-frame clones appear in the TCRdb table, and some are missing; sequencing was by immunoSEQ multiplex PCR. The sample consists of some 110,000 clones, roughly 63% of them appearing once. The sample here was CD8+ T cells sorted from blood, taken at week 4, from a patient treated with tofacitinib. All receptors come from a human donor with alopecia areata.

The J gene is TRBJ1-2, the V gene TRBV7-9; 7 positions match TRBD1. The CDR3 covers 17 residues. From germline, CDR1 is SEHNR and CDR2 FQNEAQ (reference sequence). With 7 bases clipped from V and 3 bases from J, the junction kept 17 bases outside the gene matches. The CDR3 DNA reads TGTGCCAGCACGAGTCTTGACAGGGATCCTTCTTACTATGGCTACACCTTC. This gives the protein CASTSLDRDPSYYGYTF.

V is TRBV7-9 and J is TRBJ2-3, with D tentatively TRBD2 (7 bases). Trimming removed 4 bases at V and 6 bases at J, with 20 bases between. The CDR3 has 16 amino acids. The germline gives CDR1 SEHNR, CDR2 FQNEAQ (reference sequence). This CDR3 is CASSSMIGGPSDTQYF. The CDR3 bases are TGTGCCAGCAGCTCAATGATCGGGGGGCCGAGTGATACGCAGTATTTT. The full variable domain, its missing parts supplied by reference TRBV7-9 and TRBJ2-3, is DTGVSQNPRHKITKRGQNVTFRCDPISEHNRLYWYRQTLGQGPEFLTYFQNEAQLEKSRLLSDRFSAERPKGSFSTLEIQRTEQGDSAMYLCASSSMIGGPSDTQYFGPGTRLTVL.

J is TRBJ2-5 and V is TRBV6-5, with 7 bases aligning to TRBD1. V dropped 6 bases and J dropped 0; count of bases not matched to a gene: 7. CDR1 MNHEY and CDR2 SVGAGI come from the germline V gene. The CDR3 runs 15 residues. CDR3 in amino acids: CASSVQTGYQETQYF. CDR3 in DNA: TGTGCCAGCAGCGTCCAGACAGGGTACCAAGAGACCCAGTACTTC.

This clone was seen only a few times. The CDR3: CSVGLGVEAFF. The DNA for the CDR3 is TGCAGCGTTGGGTTGGGGGTGGAAGCTTTCTTT. The V and J genes are TRBV29-1 and TRBJ1-1; a weak D match, TRBD1 (5 bases). The V end was cut by 4 bases, the J end by 8 bases, with 11 bases between. CDR3 length equals 11 residues. CDR1 is SQVTM and CDR2 is ANQGSEA in the germline V gene.

The chain is built from TRBV9 and TRBJ2-7; 9 bases match TRBD1. The CDR3 totals 16 residues. V was pared by 0 bases and J by 2 bases, with 6 bases of the junction left unmatched. Germline V lookup: CDR1 SGDLS, CDR2 YYNGEE. Here the CDR3 reads CASSVAGTGNPYEQYF. The DNA for the CDR3 is TGTGCCAGCAGCGTAGCTGGGACAGGGAATCCCTACGAGCAGTACTTC.

The chain joins TRBV2 to TRBJ1-1; D gene ambiguous. Germline assignment: CDR1 SNHLY and CDR2 FYNNEI. The CDR3 extends over 15 amino acids. V was pared by 3 bases and J by 1 base, with 12 bases between. The CDR3 loop reads CASSDTAEANTEAFF. As DNA, the CDR3 is TGTGCCAGCAGTGATACGGCAGAGGCGAACACTGAAGCTTTCTTT.

Within the sample, this clone is medium-sized (0.01 to 0.1%). This chain links TRBV28 with TRBJ2-7; 14 nucleotides match TRBD2. Germline values: CDR1 MDHEN, CDR2 SYDVKM. The V gene end was trimmed by 7 bases and the J gene end by 2 bases; junction bases not matched to a gene: 7. This CDR3 contains 16 residues. The CDR3 region is CASTWGTSGGTYEQYF. The CDR3 DNA is TGTGCCAGCACCTGGGGGACTAGCGGGGGTACCTACGAGCAGTACTTC.

In this sample, this clone turned up once. The rearrangement joins TRBV30 to TRBJ2-7, with TRBD2 matching 7 bases. V lost 3 bases to trimming and J lost 6 bases; unmatched junction nucleotides: 8. The CDR3 covers 13 residues. Germline V CDR1 and CDR2: GTSNPN, SVGIG (reference sequence). The DNA of the CDR3 is TGTGCCTGGAGAGGCGGGGGAGCGGTCGAGCAGTACTTC. It is translated as CAWRGGGAVEQYF.

The rearrangement joins TRBV29-1 to TRBJ2-5; D uncertain. This CDR3 has 14 residues. Germline V lookup: CDR1 SQVTM, CDR2 ANQGSEA. V was trimmed by 1 base and J by 1 base, leaving 10 bases between them. The CDR3 protein is CSVEGQDFQETQYF. Here the CDR3 DNA reads TGCAGCGTTGAAGGTCAGGATTTCCAAGAGACCCAGTACTTC.

This clone was seen just once. This rearrangement joins TRBV29-1 to TRBJ2-2; 10 nucleotides match TRBD2. From germline, CDR1 is SQVTM and CDR2 ANQGSEA. V was clipped by 7 bases and J by 3 bases; unmatched bases: 8. The CDR3 spans 15 residues. The CDR3 nucleotides read TGCAGCGCTGAGATTACTAGCGGGGACACCGGGGAGCTGTTTTTT. Amino acid sequence: CSAEITSGDTGELFF.

This chain connects TRBV29-1 to TRBJ2-1; 9 bases match TRBD1. Germline lookup yields CDR1 SQVTM and CDR2 ANQGSEA. V gave up 6 bases and J gave up 0 bases; unmatched junction bases: 9. This CDR3 has 16 residues. As DNA, the CDR3 is TGCAGCGTCGGGACAGGGATTCCTAGCTCCTACAATGAGCAGTTCTTC. This sequence encodes CSVGTGIPSSYNEQFF.

The J gene is TRBJ1-1, the V gene TRBV30; D is unclear. Germline values: CDR1 GTSNPN, CDR2 SVGIG (reference sequence). This CDR3 is 13 amino acids long. V lost 4 bases to trimming and J lost 2 bases, with 11 bases between them. The DNA of the CDR3 is TGTGCCTGGACCTTCGGCGAAAACACTGAAGCTTTCTTT. Its protein is CAWTFGENTEAFF.

The chain joins TRBV7-3 to TRBJ1-1; 7 bases match TRBD1. J gave up 4 bases and V 6 bases, and 5 bases lay outside the gene matches. This CDR3 comprises 13 residues. CDR1 is SGHTA and CDR2 is FQGTGA in the germline V gene. The CDR3 sequence is CASRPPGGTEAFF. As DNA, the CDR3 is TGTGCCAGCAGGCCCCCAGGGGGCACTGAAGCTTTCTTT.

The rearrangement links TRBV20-1 to TRBJ1-4, with D hard to call. Trimming stripped 6 bases from V and 8 bases from J, with 10 bases between. The CDR3 is 11 amino acids. CDR1 is DFQATT, CDR2 SNEGSKA, per germline (reference sequence). The CDR3 loop is CSASWSEKLFF. The CDR3 coding sequence is TGCAGTGCCAGTTGGTCCGAAAAACTGTTTTTT.

The J gene is TRBJ2-3, the V gene TRBV5-6; tentatively, D is TRBD1 (6 bases). This CDR3 has 15 residues. Per germline, CDR1 SGHDT and CDR2 YYEEEE. Trimming stripped 4 bases from V and 6 bases from J, with 18 bases between. The CDR3: CASSTRQDGGDTQYF. CDR3 nucleotides: TGTGCCAGCAGCACAAGACAGGATGGGGGTGATACGCAGTATTTT.